The entry below describes one TCR beta chain. This clonotype was seen only a few times. This clone's antigen is unknown. Base qualities are not recorded, but no much larger clone differs from it by a single base. Spanning cysteine to phenylalanine, the CDR3 consists of 15 amino acids. Of the read, only the CDR3 DNA is kept; its 45 bases are in frame from base 1. For this chain, trimming is 3 bases at the V end and 2 bases at the J end, and the number of junction bases without a gene match is 3. The CDR1 and CDR2 encoded by the germline V gene (reference sequence) are LGHDT and YNNKEL. The label giving this sample's time point can be read as: sample taken at primary tumor resection. Donors were some 70 patients with early-stage, untreated non-small cell lung cancer from the lung TRACERx cohort. Whole RNA extracted from tumor and nontumor lung tissue, or from cryopreserved PBMC samples, was used for TCR sequencing without cell sorting. Only patients with enough RNA available from two or more tumor regions were chosen for TCR sequencing.

This entry is derived from a study of spatial heterogeneity in lung cancer (dated by TCRdb to between 2018 and 2021). Regarding the complete study: More beta-chain than alpha-chain transcripts were consistently detected, likely reflecting higher beta-chain transcript abundance. In the raw uncorrected reads, each unique combination of TCR and UMI appeared on average more than ten times. Nonsynonymous mutation counts, determined by whole-exome sequencing of tumor tissue, were related to features of the TCR repertoire. In non-small cell lung cancer, the study quantitatively compared TCR alpha and beta repertoires across several tumor regions, matched nontumor lung, and blood. At surgery, both alpha and beta chains were TCR-sequenced in 220 tumor regions, fewer than 65 matched nontumor lung samples and around 50 PBMC samples.

On the study overall, not on this receptor specifically: Confirming at a functional level the hypothesis that regional TCRs recognize regional mutations was considered to require additional single-cell paired TCR alpha and beta sequencing. Ubiquitous expanded tumor TCRs were found in blood more often at tumor resection than at routine follow-up.

Receptors were amplified or captured by 5' RACE. These reads were obtained on a NextSeq 500. The TCR library protocol attached a unique molecular identifier to each TCR cDNA molecule to allow correction of PCR and sequencing errors. Per the original workflow: TCR identification, UMI-based error correction and CDR3 extraction were performed with Decombinator tools. TCRs above a frequency of 2 per 1,000, corresponding to the top 1% of the tumor frequency distribution, were defined as expanded. Renyi diversity was calculated using the R vegan package after each repertoire was subsampled 100 times to 5,000 TCRs. CDR3 similarity networks were constructed using string-kernel similarity of amino acid triplets, with links drawn between CDR3s whose pairwise similarity was above 0.82. Clones were called with MiXCR by TCRdb after fastp trimmed the public reads at Q25, and only in-frame beta chains were retained. Merged by CDR3 protein, the rows form single entries marked with the most common genes and DNA. The V and J calls come from TCRdb's annotation, not from the publication. For this sample there are more than 80,000 distinct CDR3 sequences; approximately 12% appear just once. The ten top clones hold about two fifths of the sample.

Rearrangement joined TRBV3-1 to TRBJ2-7; 11 bases in the junction line up with TRBD1. The receptor comes from a male donor with early-stage non-small cell lung cancer. The sequencing used PBMCs, collected at surgery. The encoded CDR3 is CASSHPGQGAYEQYF. The nucleotide sequence is given as TGTGCCAGCAGCCATCCGGGACAGGGGGCCTACGAGCAGTACTTC.